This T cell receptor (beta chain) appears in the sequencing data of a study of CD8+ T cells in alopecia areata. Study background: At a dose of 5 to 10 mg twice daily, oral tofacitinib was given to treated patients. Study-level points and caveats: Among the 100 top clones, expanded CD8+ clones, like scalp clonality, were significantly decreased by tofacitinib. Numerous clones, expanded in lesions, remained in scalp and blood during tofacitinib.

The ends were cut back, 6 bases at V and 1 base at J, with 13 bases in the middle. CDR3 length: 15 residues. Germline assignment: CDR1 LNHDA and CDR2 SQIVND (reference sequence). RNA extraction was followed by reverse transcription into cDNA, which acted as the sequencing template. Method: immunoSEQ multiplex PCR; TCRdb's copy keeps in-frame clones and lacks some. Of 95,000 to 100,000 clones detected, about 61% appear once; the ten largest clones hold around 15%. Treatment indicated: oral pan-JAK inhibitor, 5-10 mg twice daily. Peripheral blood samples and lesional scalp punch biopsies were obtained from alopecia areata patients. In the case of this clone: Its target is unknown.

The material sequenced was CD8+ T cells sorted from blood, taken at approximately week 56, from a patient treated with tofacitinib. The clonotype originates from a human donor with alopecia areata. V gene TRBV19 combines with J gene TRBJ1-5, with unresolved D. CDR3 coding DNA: TGTGCCAGTAGATGGGAAAGGGCGAGCAATCAGCCCCAGCATTTT. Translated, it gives CASRWERASNQPQHF.